This is a list of T cell receptor beta chains from one sample in a study of identical twins. Using its own MiXCR run on the 5' RACE reads, TCRdb lists one record per CDR3 protein. The sample yields around 1.7 million distinct CDR3 sequences, around 29% seen once. The source material was cord blood. These TCRs come from a newborn girl in good health. The CDR3 runs from the conserved cysteine through the conserved F or W. The D gene is left open where the match is weak. Rows give clone size only sometimes, using once, few, many, or a class for an expanded clone.

d_gene	v_gene	abundance	j_gene	CDR3aa	CDR3nt
TRBD1	TRBV30	few	TRBJ2-3	CAWVNRGRYTDTQYF	TGTGCCTGGGTCAACAGGGGGCGTTACACAGATACGCAGTATTTT
-	TRBV28	many	TRBJ1-1	CASSSLMNTEAFF	TGTGCCAGCAGCTCTCTTATGAACACTGAAGCTTTCTTT
-	TRBV7-2	-	TRBJ1-2	CASSLAPLYSYTF	TGTGCCAGCAGCTTAGCCCCCCTATATAGCTACACCTTC
-	TRBV28	few	TRBJ2-7	CASSLRGTAIEQYF	TGTGCCAGCAGTTTACGGGGGACTGCCATCGAGCAGTACTTC
-	TRBV7-9	few	TRBJ1-2	CASSPGVGHGYTF	TGTGCCAGCAGCCCGGGGGTTGGGCATGGCTACACCTTC
-	TRBV5-1	many	TRBJ2-7	CASSPVVSNYEQYF	TGCGCCAGCAGCCCGGTTGTTTCAAACTACGAGCAGTACTTC
-	TRBV27	-	TRBJ1-1	CASSPNRDNTEAFF	TGTGCCAGCAGTCCTAACCGGGACAACACTGAAGCTTTCTTT
TRBD1	TRBV25-1	few	TRBJ2-5	CASSEASTGSGQETQYF	TGTGCCAGCAGTGAGGCTTCGACAGGGTCGGGCCAAGAGACCCAGTACTTC
-	TRBV28	once	TRBJ1-6	CASSLQGIYNSPLHF	TGTGCCAGCAGTTTACAGGGGATATATAATTCACCCCTCCACTTT
TRBD2	TRBV12-3/TRBV12-4	-	TRBJ2-1	CAIDTGRDYNEQFF	TGTGCCATCGATACCGGGAGGGACTACAATGAGCAGTTCTTC
TRBD1	TRBV20-1	few	TRBJ2-3	CSARDGATGSDTQYF	TGCAGTGCTAGAGATGGGGCGACAGGGTCAGATACGCAGTATTTT
TRBD2	TRBV20-1	-	TRBJ2-7	CSARLPGGTNEQYF	TGCAGTGCTAGGCTTCCGGGGGGGACCAATGAGCAGTACTTC
TRBD2	TRBV20-1	-	TRBJ2-1	CSARDPRWTSGGNEQFF	TGCAGTGCTAGGGATCCCCGGTGGACTAGCGGGGGCAATGAGCAGTTCTTC